This TCR beta chain derives from a study of T cell responses to AZD1222 COVID-19 vaccine. Whole-study results and caveats: Clonal diversity was possibly underestimated, and white British individuals and females predominated among donors. Across the whole spike, CD4 TCRs peaked at regions 160-218 and 743-854.

Germline CDR1 GTSNPN, CDR2 SVGIG (reference sequence). This CDR3 is built from 12 residues. V lost 3 bases, J lost 6 bases, and 12 bases lay in between. This clone was seen a single time. As yet, its antigen is unknown. Clones were read by immunoSEQ multiplex PCR, and TCRdb kept only the in-frame ones, dropping some. This sample yields under 130,000 clones, of which about nine tenths are seen a single time; 35% to 50% belongs to the top ten. The sequence derives from an adult in good health. The rearrangement joins TRBV30 to TRBJ2-7; TRBD1 is a possible D gene (6 bases). The sample in question was peripheral blood, obtained on day 0 of AZD1222 vaccination. CDR3 region: CAWSLTGTEQYF. In nucleotides, the CDR3 is TGTGCCTGGAGCCTCACAGGGACCGAGCAGTACTTC.